This TCR beta chain was sequenced for a study of blood T cells in healthy people across ages. For the second PCR, which ran for about 6 to 12 cycles, a sample-barcoded 5' primer and a J-beta primer mix were used. TCRdb passed the 5' RACE reads through MiXCR, listing each CDR3 protein once. The table records some 880,000 distinct CDR3 sequences, about 36% of them present only once. CDR1 and CDR2 from the germline V gene are MNHEY and SVGEGT. The CDR3 length is 16 residues. V lost 5 bases and J lost 0, with 14 bases in between. This clonotype was detected ten times or more. The sample comprised blood. The source is a man between 18 and 29 years old in good health. The chain joins TRBV6-2 or TRBV6-3 to TRBJ2-4; D is tentatively TRBD1 or TRBD2 (6 bases each). This chain's CDR3 is CASSPLQGLAKNIQYF. The CDR3 nucleotides are TGTGCCAGCAGTCCACTACAGGGACTAGCCAAAAACATTCAGTACTTC.